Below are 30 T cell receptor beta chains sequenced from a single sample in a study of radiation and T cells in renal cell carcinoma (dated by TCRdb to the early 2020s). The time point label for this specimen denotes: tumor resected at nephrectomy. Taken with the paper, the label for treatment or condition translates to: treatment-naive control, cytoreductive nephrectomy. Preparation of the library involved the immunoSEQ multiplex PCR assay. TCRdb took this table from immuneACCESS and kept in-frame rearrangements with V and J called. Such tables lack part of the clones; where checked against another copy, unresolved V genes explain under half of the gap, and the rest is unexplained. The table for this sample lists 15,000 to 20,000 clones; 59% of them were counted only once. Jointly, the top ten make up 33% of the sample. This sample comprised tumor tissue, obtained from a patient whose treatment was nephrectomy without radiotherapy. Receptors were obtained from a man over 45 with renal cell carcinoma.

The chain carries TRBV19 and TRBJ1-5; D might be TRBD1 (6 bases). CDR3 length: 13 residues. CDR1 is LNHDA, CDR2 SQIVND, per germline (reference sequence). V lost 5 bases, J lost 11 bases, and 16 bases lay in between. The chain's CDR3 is CASSGGRGGTQHF. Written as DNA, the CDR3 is TGTGCCAGTAGTGGGGGAAGAGGGGGGACCCAGCATTTT.

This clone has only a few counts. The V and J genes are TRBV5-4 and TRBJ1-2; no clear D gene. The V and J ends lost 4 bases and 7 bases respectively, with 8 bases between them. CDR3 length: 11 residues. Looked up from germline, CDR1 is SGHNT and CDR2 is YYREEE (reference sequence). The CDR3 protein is CASSGLGGYTF. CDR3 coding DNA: TGTGCCAGCAGCGGGCTCGGTGGCTACACCTTC.

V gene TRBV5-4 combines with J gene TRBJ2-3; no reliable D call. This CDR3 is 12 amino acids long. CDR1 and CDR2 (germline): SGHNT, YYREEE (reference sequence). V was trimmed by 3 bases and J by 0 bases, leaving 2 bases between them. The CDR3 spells CASSYSTDTQYF. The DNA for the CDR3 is TGTGCCAGCAGCTATAGCACAGATACGCAGTATTTT. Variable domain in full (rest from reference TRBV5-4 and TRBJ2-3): ETGVTQSPTHLIKTRGQQVTLRCSSQSGHNTVSWYQQALGQGPQFIFQYYREEENGRGNFPPRFSGLQFPNYSSELNVNALELDDSALYLCASSYSTDTQYFGPGTRLTVL.

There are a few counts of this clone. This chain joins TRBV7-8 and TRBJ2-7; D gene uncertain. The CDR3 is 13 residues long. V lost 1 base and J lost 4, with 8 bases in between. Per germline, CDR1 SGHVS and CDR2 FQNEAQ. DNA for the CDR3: TGTGCCAGCAGCTTAGGGCGCGATTACGAGCAGTACTTC. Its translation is CASSLGRDYEQYF.

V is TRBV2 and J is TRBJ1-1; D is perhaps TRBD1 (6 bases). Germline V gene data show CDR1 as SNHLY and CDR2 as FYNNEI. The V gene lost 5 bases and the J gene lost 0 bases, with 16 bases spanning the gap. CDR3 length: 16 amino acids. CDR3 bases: TGTGCCAGCAGTCAAAATGTAGAGGGGGTGAACACTGAAGCTTTCTTT. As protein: CASSQNVEGVNTEAFF.

The CDR3 DNA sequence: TGCGCCAGCAGCACGGAGGGACAGGGTATCCAGCATTTT. It specifies CASSTEGQGIQHF. The gene calls are TRBV5-1 and TRBJ1-5; 9 bases align to TRBD1. V was clipped by 4 bases and J by 12 bases; unmatched bases: 8. Germline V gives CDR1 SGHRS, CDR2 YFSETQ. The CDR3 has 13 amino acids.

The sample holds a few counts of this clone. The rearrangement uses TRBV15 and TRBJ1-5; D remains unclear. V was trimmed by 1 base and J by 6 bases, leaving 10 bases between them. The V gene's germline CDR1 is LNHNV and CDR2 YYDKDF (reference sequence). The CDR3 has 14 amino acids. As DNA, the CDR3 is TGTGCCACCAGCAGAGTTCAGGATCTTCAGCCCCAGCATTTT. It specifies CATSRVQDLQPQHF.

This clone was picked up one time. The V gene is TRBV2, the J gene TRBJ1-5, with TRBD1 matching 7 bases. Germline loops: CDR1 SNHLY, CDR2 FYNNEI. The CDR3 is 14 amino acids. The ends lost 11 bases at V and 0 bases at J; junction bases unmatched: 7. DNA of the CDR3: TGTGCCTCCAGAGGGGGCGTTAGCAATCAGCCCCAGCATTTT. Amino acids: CASRGGVSNQPQHF.

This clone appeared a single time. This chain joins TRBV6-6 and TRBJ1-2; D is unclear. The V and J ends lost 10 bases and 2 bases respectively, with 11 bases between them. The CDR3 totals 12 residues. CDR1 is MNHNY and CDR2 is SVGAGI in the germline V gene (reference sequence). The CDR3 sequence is CATSGGNYGYTF. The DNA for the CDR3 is TGTGCCACTTCCGGAGGGAACTATGGCTACACCTTC.

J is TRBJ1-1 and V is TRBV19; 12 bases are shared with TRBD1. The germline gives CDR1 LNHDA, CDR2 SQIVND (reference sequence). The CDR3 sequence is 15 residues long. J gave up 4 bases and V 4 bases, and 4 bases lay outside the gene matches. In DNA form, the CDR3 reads TGTGCCAGTAGTAGGGGGACAGGGGGCGGCACTGAAGCTTTCTTT. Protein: CASSRGTGGGTEAFF.

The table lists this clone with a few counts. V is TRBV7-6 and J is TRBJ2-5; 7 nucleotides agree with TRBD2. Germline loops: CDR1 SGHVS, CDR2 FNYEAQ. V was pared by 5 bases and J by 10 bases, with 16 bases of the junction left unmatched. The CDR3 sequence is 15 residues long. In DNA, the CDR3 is TGTGCCAGCAGCCCCAACATACCGGGAGGAGGTATCCAGTACTTC. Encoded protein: CASSPNIPGGGIQYF.

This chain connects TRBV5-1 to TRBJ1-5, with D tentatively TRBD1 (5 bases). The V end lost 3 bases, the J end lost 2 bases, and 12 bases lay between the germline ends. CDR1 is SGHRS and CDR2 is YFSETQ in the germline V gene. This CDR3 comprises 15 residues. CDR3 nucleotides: TGCGCCAGCAGCTATGACGGGGCTGGCAATCAGCCCCAGCATTTT. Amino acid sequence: CASSYDGAGNQPQHF.

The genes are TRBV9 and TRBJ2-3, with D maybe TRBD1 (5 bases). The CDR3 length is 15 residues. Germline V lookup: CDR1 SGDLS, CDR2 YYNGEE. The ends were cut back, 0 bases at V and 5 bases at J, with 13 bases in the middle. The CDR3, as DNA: TGTGCCAGCAGCGTAGAAGGGCAGGGCATAGATACGCAGTATTTT. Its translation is CASSVEGQGIDTQYF.

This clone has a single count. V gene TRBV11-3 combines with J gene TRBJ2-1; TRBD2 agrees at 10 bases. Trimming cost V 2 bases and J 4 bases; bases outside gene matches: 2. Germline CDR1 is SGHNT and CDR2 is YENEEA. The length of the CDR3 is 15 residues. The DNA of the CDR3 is TGTGCCAGCAGCTTAACTAGCGGGACTTACAATGAGCAGTTCTTC. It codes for CASSLTSGTYNEQFF.

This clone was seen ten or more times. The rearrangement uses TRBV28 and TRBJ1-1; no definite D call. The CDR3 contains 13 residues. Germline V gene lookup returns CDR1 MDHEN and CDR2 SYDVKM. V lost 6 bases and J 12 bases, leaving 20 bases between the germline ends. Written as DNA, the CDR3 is TGTGCCAGCAGGCCTCGTCCCGGTTTTGGATCTTTCTTT. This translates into CASRPRPGFGSFF.

The CDR3 protein is CASTAAGGKAHEQYF. CDR3 bases: TGTGCCAGCACCGCCGCGGGCGGAAAGGCGCACGAGCAGTACTTC. The genes are TRBV28 and TRBJ2-7, with a weak D call TRBD2 (5 bases). The CDR3 runs to 15 residues. Trimming left V 7 bases short and J 5 bases short, with 21 bases between. Germline V CDR1 and CDR2: MDHEN, SYDVKM.

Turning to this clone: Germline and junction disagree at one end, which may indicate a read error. CDR3 residues: CASSSTGTGTQYF. Here the CDR3 DNA reads TGTGCTAGCAGCTCCACCGGGACCGGTACGCAGTATTTT. This sequence joins TRBV7-7 and TRBJ2-3, with D perhaps being TRBD1 or TRBD2 (5 bases each). CDR1 and CDR2 from the germline V gene are SSHAT and FNYEAQ (reference sequence). The CDR3 loop spans 13 amino acids.

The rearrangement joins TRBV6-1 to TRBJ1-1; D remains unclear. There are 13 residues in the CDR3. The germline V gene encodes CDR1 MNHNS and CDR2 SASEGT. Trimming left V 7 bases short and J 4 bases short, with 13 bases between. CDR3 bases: TGTGCCAGCATTACCGAATTGGGCACTGAAGCTTTCTTT. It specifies CASITELGTEAFF.

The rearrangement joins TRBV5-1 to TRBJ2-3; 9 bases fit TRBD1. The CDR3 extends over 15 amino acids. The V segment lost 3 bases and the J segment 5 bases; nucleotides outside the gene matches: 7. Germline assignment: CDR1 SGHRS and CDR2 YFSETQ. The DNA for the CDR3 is TGCGCCAGCAGCTCAAGGACAGGGGAGGAAGATACGCAGTATTTT. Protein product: CASSSRTGEEDTQYF.

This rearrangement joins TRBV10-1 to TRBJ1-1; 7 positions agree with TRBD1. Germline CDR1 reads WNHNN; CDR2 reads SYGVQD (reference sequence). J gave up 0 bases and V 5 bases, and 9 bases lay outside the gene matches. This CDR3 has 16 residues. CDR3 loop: CASSTGQPFMNTEAFF. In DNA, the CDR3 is TGCGCCAGCAGTACGGGACAGCCCTTCATGAACACTGAAGCTTTCTTT.

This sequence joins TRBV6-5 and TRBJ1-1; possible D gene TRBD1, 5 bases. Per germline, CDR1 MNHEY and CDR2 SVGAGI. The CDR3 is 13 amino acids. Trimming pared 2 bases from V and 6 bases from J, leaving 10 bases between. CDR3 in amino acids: CASSYGWGAEAFF. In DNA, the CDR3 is TGTGCCAGCAGTTACGGATGGGGGGCTGAAGCTTTCTTT.

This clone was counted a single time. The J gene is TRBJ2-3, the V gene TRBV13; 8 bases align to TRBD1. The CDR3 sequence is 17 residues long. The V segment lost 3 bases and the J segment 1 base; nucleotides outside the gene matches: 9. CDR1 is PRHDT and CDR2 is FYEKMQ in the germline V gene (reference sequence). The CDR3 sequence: CASSLTVGQGGTDTQYF. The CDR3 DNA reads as TGTGCCAGCAGCTTGACGGTCGGACAGGGAGGCACAGATACGCAGTATTTT.

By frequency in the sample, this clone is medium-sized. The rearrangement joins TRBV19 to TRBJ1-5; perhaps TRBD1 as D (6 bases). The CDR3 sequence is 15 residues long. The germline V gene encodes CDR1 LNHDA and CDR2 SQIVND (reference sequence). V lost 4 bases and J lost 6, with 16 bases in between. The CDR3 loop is CASSTPHRVPQPQHF. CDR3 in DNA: TGTGCCAGTAGTACGCCCCACAGGGTCCCTCAGCCCCAGCATTTT.

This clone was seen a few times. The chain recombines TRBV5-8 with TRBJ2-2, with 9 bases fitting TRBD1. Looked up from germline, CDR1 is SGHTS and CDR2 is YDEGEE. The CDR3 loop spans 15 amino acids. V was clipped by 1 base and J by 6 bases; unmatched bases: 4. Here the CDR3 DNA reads TGTGCCAGCAGCTTGCCCGGGACAGGGTCCGGGGAGCTGTTTTTT. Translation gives CASSLPGTGSGELFF.

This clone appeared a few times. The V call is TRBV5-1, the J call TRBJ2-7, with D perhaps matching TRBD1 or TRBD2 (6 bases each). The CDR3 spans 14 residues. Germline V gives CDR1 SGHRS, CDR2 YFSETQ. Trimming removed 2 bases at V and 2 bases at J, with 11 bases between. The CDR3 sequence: CASSFGGGPYEQYF. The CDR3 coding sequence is TGCGCCAGCAGCTTCGGAGGGGGACCCTACGAGCAGTACTTC.

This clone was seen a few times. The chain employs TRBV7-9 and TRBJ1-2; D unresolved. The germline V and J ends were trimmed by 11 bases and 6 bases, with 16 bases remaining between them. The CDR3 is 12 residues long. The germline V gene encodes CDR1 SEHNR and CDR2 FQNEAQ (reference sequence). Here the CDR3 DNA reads TGTGCCTCGCGGCGAGAGGATGATGGCTACACCTTC. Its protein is CASRREDDGYTF.

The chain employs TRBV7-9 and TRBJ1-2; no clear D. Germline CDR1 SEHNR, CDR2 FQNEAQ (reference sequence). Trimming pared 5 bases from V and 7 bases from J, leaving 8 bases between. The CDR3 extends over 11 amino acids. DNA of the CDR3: TGTGCCAGCAGCGGGCTCGGTGGCTACACCTTC. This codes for CASSGLGGYTF. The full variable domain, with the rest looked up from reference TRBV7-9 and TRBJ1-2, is DTGVSQNPRHKITKRGQNVTFRCDPISEHNRLYWYRQTLGQGPEFLTYFQNEAQLEKSRLLSDRFSAERPKGSFSTLEIQRTEQGDSAMYLCASSGLGGYTFGSGTRLTVV.

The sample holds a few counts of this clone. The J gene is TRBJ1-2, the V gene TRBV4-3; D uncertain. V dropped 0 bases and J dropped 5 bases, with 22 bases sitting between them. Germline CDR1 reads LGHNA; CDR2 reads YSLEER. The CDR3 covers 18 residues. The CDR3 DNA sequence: TGCGCCAGCAGCCAAGAAGGGATACAGTTAAGGTCACCTTATGGCTACACCTTC. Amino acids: CASSQEGIQLRSPYGYTF.

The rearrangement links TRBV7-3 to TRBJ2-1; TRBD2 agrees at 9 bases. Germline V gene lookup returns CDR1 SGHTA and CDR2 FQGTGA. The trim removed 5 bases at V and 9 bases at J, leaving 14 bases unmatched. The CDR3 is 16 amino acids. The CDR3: CASSPMRGLAVGEQFF. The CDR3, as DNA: TGTGCCAGCAGCCCAATGAGGGGACTAGCTGTAGGTGAGCAGTTCTTC.

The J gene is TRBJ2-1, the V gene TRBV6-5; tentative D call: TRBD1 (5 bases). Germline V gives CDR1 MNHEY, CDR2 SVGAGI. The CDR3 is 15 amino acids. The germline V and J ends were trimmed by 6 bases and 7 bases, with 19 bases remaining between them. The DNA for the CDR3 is TGTGCCAGCAGCCCGACAGCCGCCGCCCGTAATGAGCAGTTCTTC. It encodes CASSPTAAARNEQFF.